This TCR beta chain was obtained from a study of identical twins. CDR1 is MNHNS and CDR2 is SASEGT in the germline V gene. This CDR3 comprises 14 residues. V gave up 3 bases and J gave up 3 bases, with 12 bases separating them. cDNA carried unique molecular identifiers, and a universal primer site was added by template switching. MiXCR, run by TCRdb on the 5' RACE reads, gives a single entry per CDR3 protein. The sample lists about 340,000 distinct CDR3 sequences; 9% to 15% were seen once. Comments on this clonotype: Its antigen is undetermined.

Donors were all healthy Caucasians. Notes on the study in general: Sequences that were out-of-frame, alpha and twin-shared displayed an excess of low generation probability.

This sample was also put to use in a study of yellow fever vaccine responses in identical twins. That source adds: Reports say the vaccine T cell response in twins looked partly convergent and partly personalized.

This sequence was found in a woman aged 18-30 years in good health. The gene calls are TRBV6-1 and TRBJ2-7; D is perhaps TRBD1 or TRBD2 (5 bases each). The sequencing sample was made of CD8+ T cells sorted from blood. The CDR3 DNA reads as TGTGCCAGCAGTGACCGGGACCGGAGCTACGAGCAGTACTTC. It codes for CASSDRDRSYEQYF.